One sample yielded the 25 T cell receptor beta chains listed below, sequenced in a study of blood T cells in healthy people across ages (dated by TCRdb to about 2015). Library preparation used 5' RACE. Sequencing instrument: Illumina HiSeq 2500. The second PCR ran for about 6 to 11 cycles and used a J-beta primer mix along with a sample-barcoded 5' primer. TCRdb reanalyzed the raw reads on its own, using fastp at Q25 for trimming and MiXCR for clone calling, and kept in-frame beta chains. Here each entry gathers all rows of one CDR3 protein and keeps the most common genes and DNA. For this sample the table gives roughly 860,000 distinct CDR3 sequences, of which approximately 67% were detected only once. The top ten hold roughly a quarter of the sample. The sample was blood. Source of these receptors: a man between 25 and 39 years old in good health.

The CDR3 is CSGGEQNYGYTF. Written as DNA, the CDR3 is TGCAGCGGGGGGGAACAAAACTATGGCTACACCTTC. The rearrangement uses TRBV29-1 and TRBJ1-2; D perhaps matches TRBD1 (5 bases). V gave up 7 bases and J gave up 2 bases, with 11 bases separating them. The CDR3 extends over 12 amino acids. CDR1 and CDR2 from the germline V gene are SQVTM and ANQGSEA.

This clonotype was counted between two and nine times. The gene calls are TRBV7-2 and TRBJ2-1; the D is unclear. CDR1 SGHTA and CDR2 FQGNSA come from the germline V gene. V was clipped by 2 bases and J by 4 bases, with 9 bases between them. The CDR3 has 14 amino acids. The CDR3 reads CASSLIQNYNEQFF. The CDR3 DNA reads as TGTGCCAGCAGCTTAATTCAGAATTACAATGAGCAGTTCTTC.

This chain connects TRBV11-1 to TRBJ2-5; 9 positions agree with TRBD1. V gave up 5 bases and J gave up 7 bases; unmatched junction bases: 8. CDR3 length: 14 residues. From germline, CDR1 is SGHAT and CDR2 FQDESV (reference sequence). The chain's CDR3 is CASSTTGGAGTQYF. The CDR3 nucleotides read TGTGCCAGCAGCACTACAGGGGGCGCGGGGACCCAGTACTTC. The entire variable domain, with the rest obtained from reference TRBV11-1 and TRBJ2-5, is as follows: EAEVAQSPRYKITEKSQAVAFWCDPISGHATLYWYRQILGQGPELLVQFQDESVVDDSQLPKDRFSAERLKGVDSTLKIQPAELGDSAMYLCASSTTGGAGTQYFGPGTRLLVL.

V usage is TRBV3-1 and J usage is TRBJ1-2; D is perhaps TRBD1 (5 bases). Germline V gene sequence: CDR1 LGHDT, CDR2 YNNKEL (reference sequence). The CDR3 loop spans 15 amino acids. Trimming took 1 base from V and 7 from J, leaving 16 bases between them. CDR3 DNA sequence: TGTGCCAGCAGCCAAGCCGGGGCAGGAAACGCTGGCTACACCTTC. Translation: CASSQAGAGNAGYTF. The full variable domain, in which reference TRBV3-1 and TRBJ1-2 provide the parts outside the CDR3, is DTAVSQTPKYLVTQMGNDKSIKCEQNLGHDTMYWYKQDSKKFLKIMFSYNNKELIINETVPNRFSPKSPDKAHLNLHINSLELGDSAVYFCASSQAGAGNAGYTFGSGTRLTVV.

The table lists this clonotype with a few counts. The CDR3 bases are TGTGCCAGCAGTGATCGACCCGGGGCCAACGTCCTGACTTTC. Translating gives CASSDRPGANVLTF. The chain employs TRBV27 and TRBJ2-6, with D unclear. Germline assignment: CDR1 MNHEY and CDR2 SMNVEV (reference sequence). CDR3 length: 14 residues. Trimming took 5 bases from V and 4 from J, leaving 9 bases between them.

This clonotype has just a few counts. The DNA of the CDR3 is TGCAGCCTGGGGGGGCCTAACAATGAGCAGTTCTTC. Encoded protein: CSLGGPNNEQFF. The V and J genes are TRBV29-1 and TRBJ2-1; TRBD2 is a possible D gene (7 bases). V gave up 8 bases and J gave up 5 bases, with 13 bases separating them. This CDR3 contains 12 residues. Germline V gene sequence: CDR1 SQVTM, CDR2 ANQGSEA.

The table lists this clonotype with a few counts. This chain connects TRBV20-1 to TRBJ1-4; 10 nucleotides match TRBD1. The ends lost 2 bases at V and 7 bases at J; junction bases unmatched: 4. CDR3 length: 14 amino acids. Per germline, CDR1 DFQATT and CDR2 SNEGSKA (reference sequence). The CDR3 coding sequence is TGCAGTGCTAGACGACAGGGGGCTTCTGAAAAACTGTTTTTT. Translation: CSARRQGASEKLFF.

In this sample, this clonotype turned up a few times. The chain carries TRBV10-3 and TRBJ2-7; D tentatively fits TRBD1 or TRBD2 (5 bases each). V was cut by 5 bases and J by 4 bases, with 12 bases left in between. From germline, CDR1 is ENHRY and CDR2 SYGVKD. The CDR3 covers 13 residues. The CDR3 coding sequence is TGTGCCATCAGTCGGGACGCCTTTTACGAGCAGTACTTC. It specifies CAISRDAFYEQYF.

This clonotype was observed a few times. The chain combines TRBV6-6 with TRBJ2-7; the D call may be TRBD1 or TRBD2 (5 bases each). The germline CDR1 and CDR2 sequences are MNHNY and SVGAGI (reference sequence). The CDR3 contains 15 residues. The V and J ends lost 4 bases and 7 bases respectively, with 20 bases between them. The CDR3 nucleotides are TGTGCCAGCAGTTCGATGAATGGTGGGACGGGAGAGCAGTACTTC. This gives the protein CASSSMNGGTGEQYF.

This clonotype was picked up a small number of times. This sequence joins TRBV13 and TRBJ2-5; 9 positions match TRBD1. Germline lookup yields CDR1 PRHDT and CDR2 FYEKMQ (reference sequence). The CDR3 consists of 14 residues. J was trimmed by 3 bases and V by 7 bases; bases with no gene match: 6. This CDR3 is CASNIRDREETQYF. In DNA form, the CDR3 reads TGTGCCAGCAACATCCGGGACAGGGAAGAGACCCAGTACTTC.

The V gene is TRBV9, the J gene TRBJ2-7, with no clear D. The V and J ends lost 8 bases and 2 bases respectively, with 20 bases between them. This CDR3 comprises 15 residues. Looked up from germline, CDR1 is SGDLS and CDR2 is YYNGEE. Written as DNA, the CDR3 is TGTGCCAGTGGTCATGGAGAGTCTCCGGCCTACGAGCAGTACTTC. Its protein product is CASGHGESPAYEQYF.

This clonotype was detected once. The gene calls are TRBV6-5 and TRBJ2-3, with D perhaps TRBD1 or TRBD2 (5 bases each). The germline CDR1 and CDR2 sequences are MNHEY and SVGAGI. V was shortened by 8 bases and J by 7 bases, with 19 bases between the two germline ends. The length of the CDR3 is 14 residues. CDR3 in DNA: TGTGCCAGCCATACCGGGACGGACGTACATACGCAGTATTTT. Its protein is CASHTGTDVHTQYF.

J is TRBJ2-1 and V is TRBV20-1, with D tentatively TRBD2 (6 bases). Germline loops: CDR1 DFQATT, CDR2 SNEGSKA (reference sequence). Trimming pared 7 bases from V and 2 bases from J, leaving 12 bases between. There are 13 residues in the CDR3. In nucleotides, the CDR3 is TGCAGTGGTTCGGGGGAGGCCTACAATGAGCAGTTCTTC. Translating it yields CSGSGEAYNEQFF.

The CDR3, as DNA: TGTGCCATCAGCACAGGGCTAACCTACGAGCAGTACTTC. Its translation: CAISTGLTYEQYF. The rearrangement uses TRBV10-3 and TRBJ2-7; tentatively, D is TRBD1 (6 bases). The CDR3 extends over 13 amino acids. Germline CDR1 reads ENHRY; CDR2 reads SYGVKD. V lost 6 bases to trimming and J lost 2 bases, with 11 bases between them.

This chain connects TRBV12-3 or TRBV12-4 to TRBJ1-6; TRBD1 matches 12 bases. V lost 5 bases to trimming and J lost 6 bases; unmatched junction nucleotides: 5. This CDR3 contains 16 residues. The CDR3 loop reads CASSGTGGRSNSPLHF. The DNA of the CDR3 is TGTGCCAGCAGTGGGACAGGGGGCAGGAGTAATTCACCCCTCCACTTT.

The chain has TRBV20-1 and TRBJ2-4; D is undetermined. Germline CDR1 DFQATT, CDR2 SNEGSKA (reference sequence). There are 14 residues in the CDR3. Trimming removed 7 bases at V and 0 bases at J, with 13 bases between. Written as DNA, the CDR3 is TGCAGTGTAGGACCGATTTCAGCCAAAAACATTCAGTACTTC. Translated, it gives CSVGPISAKNIQYF.

This clonotype appeared a few times. The genes are TRBV20-1 and TRBJ2-1, with TRBD1 matching 9 bases. The junction had 5 bases not matched to a gene; V was cut back by 0 bases and J by 8 bases. There are 14 residues in the CDR3. The germline gives CDR1 DFQATT, CDR2 SNEGSKA (reference sequence). CDR3 nucleotide sequence: TGCAGTGCTAGAGATAGGGACAGGGCCTATGAGCAGTTCTTC. Translating it yields CSARDRDRAYEQFF.

This clonotype appeared a few times. The chain employs TRBV5-1 and TRBJ2-1, with D maybe TRBD1 (6 bases). Trimming took 7 bases from V and 5 from J, leaving 16 bases between them. The CDR3 totals 14 residues. CDR1 and CDR2 from the germline V gene are SGHRS and YFSETQ. CDR3 in DNA: TGCGCCAGCCAGAGGACAGAAAGGAACAATGAGCAGTTCTTC. This translates into CASQRTERNNEQFF.

This clonotype turned up a few times. This chain connects TRBV29-1 to TRBJ2-7, with a tentative D call TRBD1 (5 bases). CDR1 SQVTM and CDR2 ANQGSEA come from the germline V gene. Trimming cost V 5 bases and J 3 bases, with 11 bases left between them. The CDR3 covers 12 residues. CDR3 nucleotides: TGCAGCGTTTTGACAGTCTACTACGAGCAGTACTTC. Translation gives CSVLTVYYEQYF.

The chain carries TRBV6-5 and TRBJ2-5; maybe TRBD2 (5 bases). Trimming stripped 2 bases from V and 7 bases from J, with 14 bases between. The CDR3 has 14 amino acids. Germline lookup yields CDR1 MNHEY and CDR2 SVGAGI. DNA of the CDR3: TGTGCCAGCAGTTACGGAGGAACCTTGGGGACCCAGTACTTC. Amino acid sequence: CASSYGGTLGTQYF.

The V and J genes are TRBV15 and TRBJ1-3, with TRBD1 as a possible D gene (5 bases). The length of the CDR3 is 16 residues. CDR1 LNHNV and CDR2 YYDKDF come from the germline V gene (reference sequence). V lost 0 bases, J lost 4 bases, and 13 bases lay in between. CDR3 nucleotides: TGTGCCACCAGCAGAGATCTGACAGCTCTCGGAAACACCATATATTTT. This gives the protein CATSRDLTALGNTIYF.

The J gene is TRBJ2-1, the V gene TRBV14; D possibly corresponds to TRBD1 (5 bases). V lost 4 bases and J lost 2, with 12 bases in between. CDR1 is SGHDN, CDR2 FVKESK, per germline. CDR3 length: 15 residues. CDR3 region: CASSRVTATYNEQFF. Written as DNA, the CDR3 is TGTGCCAGCAGCCGAGTGACAGCCACCTACAATGAGCAGTTCTTC. Filled out from reference TRBV14 and TRBJ2-1, the complete variable domain reads EAGVTQFPSHSVIEKGQTVTLRCDPISGHDNLYWYRRVMGKEIKFLLHFVKESKQDESGMPNNRFLAERTGGTYSTLKVQPAELEDSGVYFCASSRVTATYNEQFFGPGTRLTVL.

The chain employs TRBV29-1 and TRBJ1-1; D gene unclear. Trimming took off 6 bases at V and 6 bases at J, with 11 bases between the two ends. The CDR3 totals 11 residues. Germline V gene lookup returns CDR1 SQVTM and CDR2 ANQGSEA. DNA of the CDR3: TGCAGCGTGGACGGCTCTCCTGAAGCTTTCTTT. The encoded protein is CSVDGSPEAFF. Based on the CDR3 plus reference TRBV29-1 and TRBJ1-1, the full variable domain is SAVISQKPSRDICQRGTSLTIQCQVDSQVTMMFWYRQQPGQSLTLIATANQGSEATYESGFVIDKFPISRPNLTFSTLTVSNMSPEDSSIYLCSVDGSPEAFFGQGTRLTVV.

The chain is built from TRBV7-9 and TRBJ2-7; D uncertain. Germline V lookup: CDR1 SEHNR, CDR2 FQNEAQ (reference sequence). V lost 1 base, J lost 2 bases, and 15 bases lay in between. The CDR3 contains 16 residues. CDR3 residues: CASSLDRELLTYEQYF. The DNA of the CDR3 is TGTGCCAGCAGCTTAGATAGGGAATTGTTGACCTACGAGCAGTACTTC. Drawing the rest from reference TRBV7-9 and TRBJ2-7, the complete variable domain is DTGVSQNPRHKITKRGQNVTFRCDPISEHNRLYWYRQTLGQGPEFLTYFQNEAQLEKSRLLSDRFSAERPKGSFSTLEIQRTEQGDSAMYLCASSLDRELLTYEQYFGPGTRLTVT.

This clonotype was counted ten times or more. The genes are TRBV7-2 and TRBJ2-7, with D unresolved. The length of the CDR3 is 12 residues. Germline V lookup: CDR1 SGHTA, CDR2 FQGNSA. V was pared by 5 bases and J by 3 bases, with 8 bases between. The CDR3 loop reads CASSPDHYEQYF. For the CDR3, the DNA is TGTGCCAGCAGCCCCGATCACTACGAGCAGTACTTC.